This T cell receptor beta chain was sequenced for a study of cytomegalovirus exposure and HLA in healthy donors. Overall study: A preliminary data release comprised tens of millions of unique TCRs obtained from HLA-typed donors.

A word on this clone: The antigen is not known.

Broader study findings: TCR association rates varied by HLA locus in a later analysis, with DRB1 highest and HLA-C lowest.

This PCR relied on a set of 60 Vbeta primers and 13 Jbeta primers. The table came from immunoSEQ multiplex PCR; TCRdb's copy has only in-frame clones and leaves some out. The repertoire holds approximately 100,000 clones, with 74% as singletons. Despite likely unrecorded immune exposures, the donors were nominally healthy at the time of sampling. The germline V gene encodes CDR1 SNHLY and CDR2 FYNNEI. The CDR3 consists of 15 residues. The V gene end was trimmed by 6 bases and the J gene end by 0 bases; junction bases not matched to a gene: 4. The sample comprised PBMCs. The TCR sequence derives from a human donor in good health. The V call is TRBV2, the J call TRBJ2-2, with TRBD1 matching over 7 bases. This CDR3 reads CASSRQGANTGELFF. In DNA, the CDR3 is TGTGCCAGCAGCCGACAGGGAGCGAACACCGGGGAGCTGTTTTTT.